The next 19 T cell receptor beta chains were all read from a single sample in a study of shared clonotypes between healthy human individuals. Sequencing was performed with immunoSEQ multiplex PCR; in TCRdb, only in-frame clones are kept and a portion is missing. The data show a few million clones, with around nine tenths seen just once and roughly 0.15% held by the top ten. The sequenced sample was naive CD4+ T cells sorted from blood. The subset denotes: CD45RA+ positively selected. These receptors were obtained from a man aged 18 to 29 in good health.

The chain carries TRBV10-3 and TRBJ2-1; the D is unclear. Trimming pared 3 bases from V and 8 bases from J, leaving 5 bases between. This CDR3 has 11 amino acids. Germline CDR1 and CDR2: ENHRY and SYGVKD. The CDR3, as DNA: TGTGCCATCAGTGAAAGATATGAGCAGTTCTTC. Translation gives CAISERYEQFF.

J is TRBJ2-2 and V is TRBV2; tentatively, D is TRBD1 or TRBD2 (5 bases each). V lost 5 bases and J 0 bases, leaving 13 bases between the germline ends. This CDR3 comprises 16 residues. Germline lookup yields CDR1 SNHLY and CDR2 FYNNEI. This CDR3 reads CASSNNGAANTGELFF. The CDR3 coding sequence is TGTGCCAGCAGTAACAACGGGGCGGCGAACACCGGGGAGCTGTTTTTT.

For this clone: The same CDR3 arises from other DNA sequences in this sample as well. The CDR3 DNA reads TGCAGCGTTGGAGAGGGGTACGAGCAGTACTTC. It encodes CSVGEGYEQYF. The genes are TRBV29-1 and TRBJ2-7; D may be TRBD1 or TRBD2 (5 bases each). Trimming shortened V by 4 bases and J by 4 bases, and 8 bases separated the two germline ends. The CDR3 runs 11 residues. Germline lookup yields CDR1 SQVTM and CDR2 ANQGSEA.

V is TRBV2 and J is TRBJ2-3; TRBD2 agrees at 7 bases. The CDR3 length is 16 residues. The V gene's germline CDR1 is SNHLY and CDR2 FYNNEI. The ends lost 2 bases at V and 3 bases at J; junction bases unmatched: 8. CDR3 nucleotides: TGTGCCAGCAGTGAATACGGCGGGGGAACGACAGATACGCAGTATTTT. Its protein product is CASSEYGGGTTDTQYF.

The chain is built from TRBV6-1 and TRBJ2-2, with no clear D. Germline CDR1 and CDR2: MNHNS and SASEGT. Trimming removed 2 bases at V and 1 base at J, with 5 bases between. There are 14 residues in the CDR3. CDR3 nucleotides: TGTGCCAGCAGTGAAATGTGGAACACCGGGGAGCTGTTTTTT. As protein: CASSEMWNTGELFF.

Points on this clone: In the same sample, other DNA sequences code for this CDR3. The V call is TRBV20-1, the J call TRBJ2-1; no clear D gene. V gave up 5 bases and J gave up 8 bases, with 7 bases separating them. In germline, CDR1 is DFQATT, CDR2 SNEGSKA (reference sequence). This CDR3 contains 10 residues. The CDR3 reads CSASKDEQFF. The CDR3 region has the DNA TGCAGTGCTTCTAAGGATGAGCAGTTCTTC.

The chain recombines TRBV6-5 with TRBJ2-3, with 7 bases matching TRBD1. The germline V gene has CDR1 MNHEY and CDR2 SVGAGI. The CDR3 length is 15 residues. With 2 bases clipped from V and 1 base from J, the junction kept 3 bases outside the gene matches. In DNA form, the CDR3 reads TGTGCCAGCAGTTACCAGGACAGGCGCACAGATACGCAGTATTTT. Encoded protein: CASSYQDRRTDTQYF.

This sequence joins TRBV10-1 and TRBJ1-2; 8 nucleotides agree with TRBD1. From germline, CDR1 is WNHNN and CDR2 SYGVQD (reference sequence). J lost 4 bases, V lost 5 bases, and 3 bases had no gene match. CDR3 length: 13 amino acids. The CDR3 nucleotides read TGCGCCAGCAGTTCTGACAGGGGCTATGGCTACACCTTC. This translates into CASSSDRGYGYTF.

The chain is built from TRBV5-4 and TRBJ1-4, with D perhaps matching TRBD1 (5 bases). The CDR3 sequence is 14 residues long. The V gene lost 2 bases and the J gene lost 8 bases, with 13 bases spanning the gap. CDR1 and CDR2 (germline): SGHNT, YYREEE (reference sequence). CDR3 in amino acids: CASSLPGLGEKLFF. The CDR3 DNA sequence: TGTGCCAGCAGCTTACCAGGGCTAGGGGAAAAACTGTTTTTT. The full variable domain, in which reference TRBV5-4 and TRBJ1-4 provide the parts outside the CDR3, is ETGVTQSPTHLIKTRGQQVTLRCSSQSGHNTVSWYQQALGQGPQFIFQYYREEENGRGNFPPRFSGLQFPNYSSELNVNALELDDSALYLCASSLPGLGEKLFFGSGTQLSVL.

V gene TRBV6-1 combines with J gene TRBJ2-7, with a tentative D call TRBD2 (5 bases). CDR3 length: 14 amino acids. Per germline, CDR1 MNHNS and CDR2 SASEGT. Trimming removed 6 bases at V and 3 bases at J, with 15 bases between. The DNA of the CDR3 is TGTGCCAGCAGGACGGGCCTCGGGGTCTACGAGCAGTACTTC. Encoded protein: CASRTGLGVYEQYF.

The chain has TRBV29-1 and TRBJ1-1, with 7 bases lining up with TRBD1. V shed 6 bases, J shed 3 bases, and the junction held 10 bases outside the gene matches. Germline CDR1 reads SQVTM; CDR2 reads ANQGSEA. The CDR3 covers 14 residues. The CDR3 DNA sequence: TGCAGCGTGGAAAACAGGGGTGTTCACACTGAAGCTTTCTTT. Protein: CSVENRGVHTEAFF.

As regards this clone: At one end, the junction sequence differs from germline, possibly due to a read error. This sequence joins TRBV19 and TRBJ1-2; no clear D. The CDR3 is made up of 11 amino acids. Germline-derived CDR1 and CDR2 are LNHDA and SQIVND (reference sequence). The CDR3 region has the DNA TGTGCCAGTAGTCTGGGCGGGAATCCGCACTTC. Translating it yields CASSLGGNPHF.

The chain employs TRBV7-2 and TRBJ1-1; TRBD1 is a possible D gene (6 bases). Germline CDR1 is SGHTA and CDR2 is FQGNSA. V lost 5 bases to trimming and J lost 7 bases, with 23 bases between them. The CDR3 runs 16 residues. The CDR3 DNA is TGTGCCAGCAGCCAATACAACAGGGTCTGGTACGGTGAAGCTTTCTTT. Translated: CASSQYNRVWYGEAFF.

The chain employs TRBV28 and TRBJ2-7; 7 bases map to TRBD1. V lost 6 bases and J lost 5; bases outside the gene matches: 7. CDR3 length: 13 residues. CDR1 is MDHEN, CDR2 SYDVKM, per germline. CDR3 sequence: CASSGDRAHEQYF. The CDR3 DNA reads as TGTGCCAGCAGCGGAGACAGGGCCCACGAGCAGTACTTC.

Here the CDR3 reads CASSSRDRVHEQYF. CDR3 in DNA: TGTGCCAGCAGCTCCCGGGACAGGGTGCACGAGCAGTACTTC. The J gene is TRBJ2-7, the V gene TRBV7-2; TRBD1 agrees at 9 bases. The CDR3 consists of 14 residues. J lost 5 bases, V lost 4 bases, and 6 bases had no gene match. Germline V gives CDR1 SGHTA, CDR2 FQGNSA.

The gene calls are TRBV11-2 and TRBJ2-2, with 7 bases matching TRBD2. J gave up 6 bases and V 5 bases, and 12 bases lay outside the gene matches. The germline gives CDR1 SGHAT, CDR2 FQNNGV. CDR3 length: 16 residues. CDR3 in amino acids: CASSLRVGREPGELFF. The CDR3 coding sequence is TGTGCCAGCAGCCTCCGTGTTGGGCGGGAGCCCGGGGAGCTGTTTTTT.

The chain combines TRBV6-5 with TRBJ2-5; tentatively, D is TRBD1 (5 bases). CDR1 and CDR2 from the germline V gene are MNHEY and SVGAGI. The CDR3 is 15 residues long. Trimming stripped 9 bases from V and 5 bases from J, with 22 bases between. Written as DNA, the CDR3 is TGTGCCAGATACCCAGGGCGAATTTTGATGGAGACCCAGTACTTC. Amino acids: CARYPGRILMETQYF.

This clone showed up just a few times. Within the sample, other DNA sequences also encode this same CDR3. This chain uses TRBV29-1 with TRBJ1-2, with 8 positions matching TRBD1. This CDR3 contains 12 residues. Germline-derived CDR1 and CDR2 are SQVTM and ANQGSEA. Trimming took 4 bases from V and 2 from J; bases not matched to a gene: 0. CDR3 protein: CSVGQGNYGYTF. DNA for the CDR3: TGCAGCGTTGGACAGGGGAACTATGGCTACACCTTC.

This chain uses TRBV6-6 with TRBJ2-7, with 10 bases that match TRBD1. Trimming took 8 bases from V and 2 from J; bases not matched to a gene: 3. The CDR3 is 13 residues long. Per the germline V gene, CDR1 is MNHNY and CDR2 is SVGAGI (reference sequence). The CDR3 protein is CASRDRGTYEQYF. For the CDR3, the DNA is TGTGCCAGCCGGGACAGGGGTACCTACGAGCAGTACTTC.